The clone carrying this T cell receptor beta chain was seen at least ten times. TCR beta CDR3 regions were amplified from RNA transcripts. Researchers ran a first-round RT-PCR on the TCR CDR3 using the HTBI primer set. TCRdb analysed the multiplex PCR reads with MiXCR anew, one entry per CDR3 protein. In the table there are fewer than 700,000 distinct CDR3 sequences, around 15% of which are singletons. This entry comes from a study of T cells in Graves' hyperthyroidism and ophthalmopathy. Trimming removed 1 base at V and 8 bases at J, with 6 bases between. Per germline, CDR1 SGHTA and CDR2 FQGTGA. This CDR3 region has 12 residues.

The genes are TRBV7-3 and TRBJ2-1; no reliable D call. Sequenced material: blood. The receptor was derived from a woman in her twenties or thirties with Graves' hyperthyroidism. The CDR3 region is CASSLIPHEQFF. CDR3 DNA: TGTGCCAGCAGCTTAATCCCCCATGAGCAGTTCTTC.